This TCR beta chain was retrieved from a study of Tregs in tolerant kidney transplant recipients. Study outcomes and limitations: Few patients were studied, so findings need validation in larger groups. Biological reproducibility was not directly addressed in this study. Tregs expanded with activated donor B cells seemed most donor-specific.

Using immunoSEQ multiplex PCR, the repertoire was profiled, and TCRdb retains in-frame clones only, with some absent. The sample yields tens of thousands of clones, over 80% seen once. As regards this clone: Its matching antigen is unknown.

Thawed PBMCs were FACS-sorted into unstimulated CD4+CD25+CD127- regulatory T cells, CD4+CD25- non-regulatory cells, CD4 and CD8 cells. The CDR3 loop spans 16 amino acids. In germline, CDR1 is SGHRS, CDR2 YFSETQ. V gave up 5 bases and J gave up 0 bases; unmatched junction bases: 6. Sequencing input: CD4+ T cells from blood. The TCR comes from a human donor in good health. V gene TRBV5-1 combines with J gene TRBJ1-2, with 11 positions matching TRBD1. CDR3 nucleotides: TGCGCCAGCAGTCGCGGGACAGGGGGGTCTAACTATGGCTACACCTTC. This translates into CASSRGTGGSNYGYTF.